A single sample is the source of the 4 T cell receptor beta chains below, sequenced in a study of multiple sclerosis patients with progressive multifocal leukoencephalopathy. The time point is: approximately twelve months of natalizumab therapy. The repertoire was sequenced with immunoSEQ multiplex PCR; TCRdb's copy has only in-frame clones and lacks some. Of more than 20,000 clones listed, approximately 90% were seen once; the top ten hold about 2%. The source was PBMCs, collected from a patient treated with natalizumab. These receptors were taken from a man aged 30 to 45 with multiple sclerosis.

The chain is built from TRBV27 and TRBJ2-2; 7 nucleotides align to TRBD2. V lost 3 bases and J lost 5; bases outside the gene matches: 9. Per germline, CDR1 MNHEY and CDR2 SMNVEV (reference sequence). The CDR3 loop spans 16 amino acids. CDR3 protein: CASSLRPGGWTGELFF. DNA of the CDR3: TGTGCCAGCAGTTTGAGACCCGGGGGGTGGACCGGGGAGCTGTTTTTT.

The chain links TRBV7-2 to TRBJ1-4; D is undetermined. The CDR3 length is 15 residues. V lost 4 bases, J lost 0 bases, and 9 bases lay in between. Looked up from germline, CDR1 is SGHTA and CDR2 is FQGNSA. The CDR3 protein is CASSSLIATNEKLFF. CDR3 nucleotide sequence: TGTGCCAGCAGCTCACTCATCGCAACTAATGAAAAACTGTTTTTT.

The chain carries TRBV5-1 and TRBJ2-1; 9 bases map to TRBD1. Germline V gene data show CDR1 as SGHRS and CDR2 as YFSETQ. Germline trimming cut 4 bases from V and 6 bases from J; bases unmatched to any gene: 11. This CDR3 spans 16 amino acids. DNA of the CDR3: TGCGCCAGCAGCGCGCCCCGGGACAGGGCCTCCAATGAGCAGTTCTTC. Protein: CASSAPRDRASNEQFF.

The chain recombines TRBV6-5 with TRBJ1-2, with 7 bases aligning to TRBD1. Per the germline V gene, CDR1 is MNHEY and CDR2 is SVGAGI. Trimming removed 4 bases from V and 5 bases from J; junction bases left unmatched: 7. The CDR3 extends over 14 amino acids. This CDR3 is CASSWGQNAYGYTF. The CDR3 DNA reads TGTGCCAGCAGTTGGGGACAGAACGCTTATGGCTACACCTTC.